A selection of T cell receptor beta chains follows, all from one sample in a study of tumor-infiltrating lymphocytes in primary liver carcinoma. TCRdb redid the calling of the multiplex PCR reads with MiXCR, one entry per CDR3 protein. The sample consists of approximately 110,000 distinct CDR3 sequences, 60% to 80% of them appearing once. Sequenced material: liver tumor tissue from sampling region 3. Source of these receptors: a woman between 55 and 75 years old with primary liver carcinoma and hepatitis B virus infection. CDR3s include the opening cysteine and the closing phenylalanine or tryptophan. The D gene is left open where the match is weak. Where a row states a size, it is once, few, many or the class of an expanded clone; other rows omit it.

d_gene | abundance | j_gene | v_gene | CDR3nt | CDR3aa
TRBD1 | many | TRBJ1-4 | TRBV4-2 | TGTGCCAGCAGCCAGGGACAGGGTTCCGAAAAACTGTTTTTT | CASSQGQGSEKLFF
NA | NA | TRBJ2-7 | TRBV28 | TGTGCCAGCAGTTTAGCGGTGACCTACGAGCAGTACTTC | CASSLAVTYEQYF
TRBD1 | NA | TRBJ1-3 | TRBV6-5 | TGTACCAGCAGTTATCGGGCGACAGGGGGCCACACCATATATTTT | CTSSYRATGGHTIYF
NA | once | TRBJ1-1 | TRBV11-3 | TGTGCCAGCTGCCCCCCACGGGGCTTGATCATTGAAGCTTTCTTT | CASCPPRGLIIEAFF
NA | NA | TRBJ2-2 | TRBV11-2 | TGTGTCAGCAGCTTTGTGGGGGGAGCGAGGAACACCGGGGAGCTGTTTTTT | CVSSFVGGARNTGELFF
NA | many | TRBJ2-7 | TRBV28 | TGTGCCAGCAGAGGAGACTACTCCTACGAGCAGTACTTC | CASRGDYSYEQYF
NA | many | TRBJ2-1 | TRBV29-1 | TGCAGCGCTGCGGGGCAGGGTAGACCCAATGAGCAGTTCTTC | CSAAGQGRPNEQFF
NA | many | TRBJ2-7 | TRBV4-1 | TGCGCCAGCAGCCAAGATTACGGTCTGCGGGGCAGGAGACTTTACGAGCAGTACTTC | CASSQDYGLRGRRLYEQYF
TRBD2 | many | TRBJ2-3 | TRBV11-2 | TGTGCCAGCAGCCCTCGGGCGGCTAGCGGGAGGGCCGGGGGTACGCAGTATTTT | CASSPRAASGRAGGTQYF
NA | NA | TRBJ2-5 | TRBV6-5 | TGTATCAGCAGTTACTCTCATGACCTCGGTGAGGCCCAGTACTTC | CISSYSHDLGEAQYF
NA | once | TRBJ2-1 | TRBV6-6 | TGTGCCAGCAGTTTAGGGTGCATCAGTGAGCAGTTCTTC | CASSLGCISEQFF
NA | NA | TRBJ1-2 | TRBV6-5 | TGTGCCAGCAGTTACCAGGGTTGGAACTATAGCTACACCTTC | CASSYQGWNYSYTF
TRBD2 | NA | TRBJ2-3 | TRBV28 | TGTGCCAGCAGTTCGAGGCGAGGACTAGCGGGACGGTATACGCAGTATTTT | CASSSRRGLAGRYTQYF
NA | NA | TRBJ2-2 | TRBV11-3 | TGTGCCAGCAAGAGGAGTGACAGACTAAACACCGGGGGGCTGTTTTTT | CASKRSDRLNTGGLFF
NA | NA | TRBJ1-6 | TRBV28 | TGTGCCAGCAGTAACCTCTTGGGACATGGATTGAATTCACCCCTCCACTTT | CASSNLLGHGLNSPLHF
NA | NA | TRBJ2-4 | TRBV28 | TGTACCAGCAGTTTAGCCAAAAACATTCAGTACTTC | CTSSLAKNIQYF
TRBD2 | NA | TRBJ2-3 | TRBV20-1 | TGCAGTGCCCCCGCAGCGGGAGGAGATACGCAGTATTTT | CSAPAAGGDTQYF
TRBD1 | many | TRBJ1-1 | TRBV12-5 | TGTGCTAGTGGTTTGGACAGGGGACACACTGAAGCTTTCTTT | CASGLDRGHTEAFF
NA | many | TRBJ2-2 | TRBV30 | TGTGCCTGGATGTGGGGGAACACCGGGGAGCTGTTTTTT | CAWMWGNTGELFF
TRBD1 | many | TRBJ1-6 | TRBV12-3/TRBV12-4 | TGTGCCAGCAGACCGGGACAGCAGAATTCACCCCTCCACTTT | CASRPGQQNSPLHF
NA | many | TRBJ2-3 | TRBV30 | TGTGCCTGGAGTTCGACCCGTACGCAGTATTTT | CAWSSTRTQYF
NA | NA | TRBJ1-1 | TRBV20-1 | TGCAGTGGGTTAAGTGGGGGTACGAACACTGAAGCTTTCTTT | CSGLSGGTNTEAFF
TRBD1 | NA | TRBJ2-1 | TRBV5-1 | TGCGCCAGTTCAGGGGGAAGTAATCTTTACAATGAGCAGTTCTTC | CASSGGSNLYNEQFF
TRBD2 | many | TRBJ2-5 | TRBV5-1 | TGCGCCAGCAGCTTTGTAGGAGCGGGAGGCAAGGAGACCCAGTACTTC | CASSFVGAGGKETQYF
TRBD2 | NA | TRBJ2-3 | TRBV24-1 | TGTGTCACCAGTGACTCTAGCGGGAGGGCGGCAGATACGCAGTATTTT | CVTSDSSGRAADTQYF
NA | NA | TRBJ2-1 | TRBV11-2 | TGTGCCAGTAGCTTACGACCAGGACAGAGATTCTACAAAGAGCAGTTCTTC | CASSLRPGQRFYKEQFF
TRBD1 | NA | TRBJ2-5 | TRBV5-1 | TGCGCCAGCAGCTCAACAGGGGGCAGGAGAGAGACCCAGTACTTC | CASSSTGGRRETQYF
NA | NA | TRBJ2-2 | TRBV28 | TGTGCCAGTAGTAACCCTAACGGACAGTCCACCGGGGAGCTGTTTTTT | CASSNPNGQSTGELFF
NA | NA | TRBJ2-7 | TRBV5-1 | TGCGCCAGCAGTCCGAGACAACTGGAGGAGCAGTACTTC | CASSPRQLEEQYF
TRBD1 | many | TRBJ1-1 | TRBV28 | TGTGCCAGCAGGGCTCGACAGGGATTGGACACTGAAGCTTTCTTT | CASRARQGLDTEAFF
NA | NA | TRBJ2-1 | TRBV11-3 | TGTGCCAGCAGCTTTAGGGGAGGACCCCACAATGAGCAGTTCTTC | CASSFRGGPHNEQFF
TRBD2 | NA | TRBJ2-1 | TRBV7-9 | TGTGCCAGCAGCTTACGGCCTAGCGGGAGTCTTGGGGAGCAGTTCTTC | CASSLRPSGSLGEQFF
NA | many | TRBJ1-2 | TRBV7-8 | TGTGCCAGCAGCTTAGCAGGCATGGCCTATGGCTACACCTTC | CASSLAGMAYGYTF
NA | NA | TRBJ2-7 | TRBV11-2 | TGTGCCAGCAGTCCAGGGGGGTCAAGGGGGTACAAGCAGTACTTC | CASSPGGSRGYKQYF
NA | NA | TRBJ2-7 | TRBV28 | TGTGCCAGCAGTTTGTCCGGGAGAGTGGACGAGCAGTACTTC | CASSLSGRVDEQYF
NA | NA | TRBJ2-5 | TRBV11-3 | TGTGCCAGCAGCTTAGAGTTGGCGACAGAGGGCCGACAAGAGGCCCAGTACTTC | CASSLELATEGRQEAQYF
NA | many | TRBJ2-7 | TRBV13 | TGTGCCAGCAGCGCGGGACGTAGAACCTACGAGCAGTACTTC | CASSAGRRTYEQYF
TRBD2 | NA | TRBJ2-1 | TRBV11-2 | TGTGCCAGCAGCTTATTACTAGCGGGAGGGAGCTCCTATAATGAGCGGTTCTTC | CASSLLLAGGSSYNERFF
TRBD1 | many | TRBJ2-5 | TRBV7-9 | TGTGCCAGCAGCTCGAAGACAGGGCGGAAAGAGACCCAGTACTTC | CASSSKTGRKETQYF
TRBD1 | many | TRBJ1-2 | TRBV5-6 | TGTGCCAGCAGCTCTACAGGGGGCTGGGACTATGGCTACACCTTC | CASSSTGGWDYGYTF
NA | NA | TRBJ1-5 | TRBV12-5 | TGTGCTAGTGGTCTGACCCCGGATCAGCCCCAGCATTTT | CASGLTPDQPQHF
TRBD2 | many | TRBJ2-4 | TRBV11-2 | TGTGCCAGCAGCCTCGGGACTAGCGGGAGCAACGACAAAAACATTCAGTACTTC | CASSLGTSGSNDKNIQYF
TRBD2 | NA | TRBJ2-1 | TRBV7-8 | TGTGCCAGCTGCTCCAGCGCTAGCGGGAGGGTGAATGAGCAGCTCTTC | CASCSSASGRVNEQLF
NA | few | TRBJ2-6 | TRBV29-1 | TGCAGCGTTGATAGTAGCTCTGGGGCCAACGTCCTGACTTTC | CSVDSSSGANVLTF
NA | NA | TRBJ2-7 | TRBV18 | TGTGCCAGCTCACCGGGGGCGGGAGAGCCCTACGAGCAGTACTTC | CASSPGAGEPYEQYF
TRBD1 | NA | TRBJ2-7 | TRBV11-2 | TGTACCAGCAGCTTCACCTCACAGGGGGCGGGGGAGCAATACTTC | CTSSFTSQGAGEQYF
NA | NA | TRBJ2-1 | TRBV18 | TGTGCCAGCCCACGACAGGTTTCCAATGAGCAGTTCTTC | CASPRQVSNEQFF
NA | many | TRBJ2-7 | TRBV29-1 | TGCAGCGTTGAAAGAGGAGGAGAGCAGTACTTC | CSVERGGEQYF
NA | NA | TRBJ1-1 | TRBV11-3 | TGTGCCAGCAGCTTAATGGCAAACACCGACGCTTTCTTT | CASSLMANTDAFF
NA | NA | TRBJ2-5 | TRBV2 | TGTGCCAGCAGTGTTTCTAGCAGCCAGATCCAGTACTTC | CASSVSSSQIQYF
NA | NA | TRBJ2-3 | TRBV6-2/TRBV6-3 | TGTGCCAGCAACGTCCAGGGGTTTAATCAGCCCCAGTATTTT | CASNVQGFNQPQYF
NA | NA | TRBJ2-5 | TRBV11-3 | TGTGCCAGCAGCCCAGACGGTCAAGAGACCCAGTACTTC | CASSPDGQETQYF
NA | NA | TRBJ2-6 | TRBV20-1 | TGCAGTGCTAGAGAGGTGGCCAACGTCCTGACTTTC | CSAREVANVLTF